These 18 T cell receptor beta chains originate from one sample sequenced in a study of cytomegalovirus exposure and HLA in healthy donors. Vbeta (60) and Jbeta (13) primers were used in the PCR. TCRdb's copy holds only in-frame clones and misses some; the assay was immunoSEQ multiplex PCR. The data show about 180,000 clones, around 77% seen once. Sequenced sample: PBMCs. These receptors originate from a man between 60 and 75 years old in good health and CMV-seronegative.

V is TRBV9 and J is TRBJ2-1; TRBD2 aligns across 11 bases. J was trimmed by 7 bases and V by 4 bases; bases with no gene match: 10. The CDR3 has 16 amino acids. Germline V gene sequence: CDR1 SGDLS, CDR2 YYNGEE. The CDR3 region is CASSPTGASGRNEQFF. In DNA, the CDR3 is TGTGCCAGCAGCCCAACCGGGGCTAGCGGGAGGAATGAGCAGTTCTTC.

The V gene is TRBV5-6, the J gene TRBJ1-2, with 8 bases that match TRBD1. Trimming cost V 1 base and J 8 bases; bases outside gene matches: 10. The CDR3 length is 15 residues. CDR1 is SGHDT and CDR2 is YYEEEE in the germline V gene. DNA of the CDR3: TGTGCCAGCAGCTTGTCCCCCCGACAGGGGAAGGGCTACACCTTC. Translation gives CASSLSPRQGKGYTF.

This clone was found a few times. The chain has TRBV9 and TRBJ1-1, with a tentative D call TRBD1 (5 bases). Germline V CDR1 and CDR2: SGDLS, YYNGEE. The CDR3 is 15 amino acids. The V and J ends lost 3 bases and 6 bases respectively, with 18 bases between them. This CDR3 reads CASSGGERGNPEAFF. In DNA, the CDR3 is TGTGCCAGCAGCGGCGGTGAAAGGGGCAACCCTGAAGCTTTCTTT.

V gene TRBV20-1 combines with J gene TRBJ2-3; unclear D gene. The CDR3 is 11 amino acids. V was trimmed by 2 bases and J by 3 bases, leaving 3 bases between them. CDR1 and CDR2 from the germline V gene are DFQATT and SNEGSKA (reference sequence). CDR3 residues: CSARLTDTQYF. Written as DNA, the CDR3 is TGCAGTGCTAGACTGACAGATACGCAGTATTTT.

V usage is TRBV27 and J usage is TRBJ2-2; TRBD2 matches 7 bases. Germline V gene data show CDR1 as MNHEY and CDR2 as SMNVEV (reference sequence). Trimming cost V 3 bases and J 2 bases; bases outside gene matches: 3. The CDR3 is 15 residues long. The chain's CDR3 is CASSFGGFNTGELFF. Here the CDR3 DNA reads TGTGCCAGCAGTTTCGGGGGGTTCAACACCGGGGAGCTGTTTTTT.

The chain recombines TRBV6-5 with TRBJ2-4; TRBD2 matches 9 bases. Losses at the gene ends were 0 bases for V and 6 bases for J; bases not matched to a gene: 6. Germline V gene sequence: CDR1 MNHEY, CDR2 SVGAGI. This CDR3 is 16 amino acids long. DNA for the CDR3: TGTGCCAGCAGTTACTCAGGGACTAGCAGATTAAACATTCAGTACTTC. Amino acid sequence: CASSYSGTSRLNIQYF.

The chain links TRBV2 to TRBJ1-1; D may be TRBD1 (5 bases). This CDR3 region has 14 residues. Trimming took off 2 bases at V and 6 bases at J, with 13 bases between the two ends. CDR1 and CDR2 from the germline V gene are SNHLY and FYNNEI. This CDR3 reads CASSEQGPSAEAFF. CDR3 coding DNA: TGTGCCAGCAGTGAACAGGGCCCCAGCGCTGAAGCTTTCTTT. The variable domain in full, with the rest retrieved from reference TRBV2 and TRBJ1-1, is EPEVTQTPSHQVTQMGQEVILRCVPISNHLYFYWYRQILGQKVEFLVSFYNNEISEKSEIFDDQFSVERPDGSNFTLKIRSTKLEDSAMYFCASSEQGPSAEAFFGQGTRLTVV.

This chain connects TRBV7-9 to TRBJ1-1, with 7 bases fitting TRBD1. The CDR3 contains 17 residues. Trimming took 5 bases from V and 9 from J; bases not matched to a gene: 21. Germline assignment: CDR1 SEHNR and CDR2 FQNEAQ (reference sequence). The CDR3 nucleotides read TGTGCCAGCAGCGATCATGCCCCGGACAGGACGATAAGCAAAGCTTTCTTT. Amino acids: CASSDHAPDRTISKAFF.

The chain employs TRBV7-9 and TRBJ2-5; possibly TRBD1 for D (6 bases). This CDR3 spans 15 amino acids. Germline V CDR1 and CDR2: SEHNR, FQNEAQ (reference sequence). Trimming took 4 bases from V and 3 from J, leaving 15 bases between them. This chain's CDR3 is CASSSWEQGEETQYF. CDR3 DNA: TGTGCCAGCAGCTCGTGGGAACAGGGCGAAGAGACCCAGTACTTC.

DNA for the CDR3: TGCGCCAGCAGCCAAGCCGGCAGGGTGGATGAAAAACTGTTTTTT. Its translation: CASSQAGRVDEKLFF. The chain recombines TRBV4-3 with TRBJ1-4; TRBD1 is a possible D gene (5 bases). The CDR3 contains 15 residues. Germline V gene lookup returns CDR1 LGHNA and CDR2 YSLEER. V lost 1 base, J lost 6 bases, and 12 bases lay in between.

This chain connects TRBV6-1 to TRBJ1-1, with TRBD1 matching 7 bases. V lost 4 bases and J lost 4; bases outside the gene matches: 9. The CDR3 is 15 residues long. Germline CDR1 is MNHNS and CDR2 is SASEGT. In nucleotides, the CDR3 is TGTGCCAGCAGTGTCAAGGGGGCGTCTGGCACTGAAGCTTTCTTT. Translating gives CASSVKGASGTEAFF.

V gene TRBV6-5 combines with J gene TRBJ2-7; 8 bases agree with TRBD1. Trimming cost V 4 bases and J 6 bases; bases outside gene matches: 2. There are 12 residues in the CDR3. The germline V gene has CDR1 MNHEY and CDR2 SVGAGI. Written as DNA, the CDR3 is TGTGCCAGCAGTTTTGACAGGGGCGAGCAGTACTTC. Its protein product is CASSFDRGEQYF.

This clone was recorded once. The V gene is TRBV6-5, the J gene TRBJ1-2; weak D call: TRBD1 (5 bases). Germline loops: CDR1 MNHEY, CDR2 SVGAGI. CDR3 length: 11 amino acids. Trimming stripped 5 bases from V and 7 bases from J, with 8 bases between. The CDR3 nucleotides read TGTGCCAGCAGTCCAGGGTTTGGCTACACCTTC. Amino acid sequence: CASSPGFGYTF.

This chain links TRBV13 with TRBJ2-3; 8 bases are a match to TRBD2. This CDR3 has 14 residues. Germline V gene lookup returns CDR1 PRHDT and CDR2 FYEKMQ (reference sequence). The trim removed 5 bases at V and 0 bases at J, leaving 1 base unmatched. CDR3 in DNA: TGTGCCAGCAGCCGGGGGGGGAGCACAGATACGCAGTATTTT. Its protein product is CASSRGGSTDTQYF.

This sequence joins TRBV5-1 and TRBJ2-5; 12 bases are shared with TRBD2. This CDR3 has 15 amino acids. The J segment lost 1 base and the V segment lost 3 bases, leaving 1 base of the junction unmatched. The germline CDR1 and CDR2 sequences are SGHRS and YFSETQ. The CDR3 sequence is CASSWGLAGQETQYF. In DNA, the CDR3 is TGCGCCAGCAGCTGGGGACTAGCGGGCCAAGAGACCCAGTACTTC.

About this clone itself: A junction boundary mismatches the germline segment, possibly from a read error. This rearrangement joins TRBV28 to TRBJ2-1; 15 bases agree with TRBD2. Germline V gene data show CDR1 as MDHEN and CDR2 as SYDVKM. The CDR3 extends over 17 amino acids. The DNA for the CDR3 is TGTGCCAGCAGTGGACTAGCGGGAGGGCCCTCCTTCAATGAGCAGTTCTTC. As protein: CASSGLAGGPSFNEQFF.

The chain uses TRBV2 and TRBJ1-4; TRBD1 matches 7 bases. V lost 11 bases and J lost 6; bases outside the gene matches: 9. Germline V CDR1 and CDR2: SNHLY, FYNNEI. The CDR3 sequence is 13 residues long. The CDR3 loop reads CAGKGGFDEKLFF. As DNA, the CDR3 is TGTGCCGGCAAAGGGGGCTTTGATGAAAAACTGTTTTTT.

This clone was detected a few times. The rearrangement joins TRBV5-1 to TRBJ2-1; TRBD1 might be the D (6 bases). From germline, CDR1 is SGHRS and CDR2 YFSETQ. Deletions cut 0 bases from V and 3 bases from J, with 7 bases between. The CDR3 consists of 14 residues. CDR3 sequence reads: CASSLGQDYNEQFF. As DNA, the CDR3 is TGCGCCAGCAGCTTGGGACAGGACTACAATGAGCAGTTCTTC. Looking up the rest from reference TRBV5-1 and TRBJ2-1 gives the full variable domain: KAGVTQTPRYLIKTRGQQVTLSCSPISGHRSVSWYQQTPGQGLQFLFEYFSETQRNKGNFPGRFSGRQFSNSRSEMNVSTLELGDSALYLCASSLGQDYNEQFFGPGTRLTVL.